This T cell receptor beta chain was found in a study of tissue T cells after allogeneic stem cell transplantation. With respect to this clone: Antigen unknown. The gene names here belong to mouse. The missing CDR3 end, 1 residue past where the read stops, is filled in from the germline J gene.

Time point here: mouse harvest day 14 after allogeneic transplant. Mouse grafts combined 10^7 T-cell-depleted bone marrow cells with 10^6 splenic CD5+ T cells. B6 (H2b) cells into BALB/c (H2d) mice; tissues taken at day 7 or 14. Points from the study as a whole: Limitations included a small, clinically heterogeneous cohort and limited sampling depth.

CDR1 and CDR2 (germline): SNHLY, FYNGKV (reference sequence). This CDR3 has 13 amino acids. The V end was cut by 3 bases, the J end by 5 bases, with 9 bases between. Profiling relied on immunoSEQ multiplex PCR, and the TCRdb table lists in-frame clones only, not all of them. Of 2,500 to 3,000 clones in the sample, 47% were seen once. The clonotype comes from a female BALB/c mouse given C57BL/6 T cells with graft-versus-host disease after an allogeneic hematopoietic cell transplant. Source material: gut tissue. The chain links TRBV3 to TRBJ2-5; D is perhaps TRBD1 (7 bases). The CDR3 spells CASSFQGGDTQYF. The CDR3 DNA, read in part, is TGTGCCAGCAGCTTTCAGGGGGGAGACACCCAGTAC.